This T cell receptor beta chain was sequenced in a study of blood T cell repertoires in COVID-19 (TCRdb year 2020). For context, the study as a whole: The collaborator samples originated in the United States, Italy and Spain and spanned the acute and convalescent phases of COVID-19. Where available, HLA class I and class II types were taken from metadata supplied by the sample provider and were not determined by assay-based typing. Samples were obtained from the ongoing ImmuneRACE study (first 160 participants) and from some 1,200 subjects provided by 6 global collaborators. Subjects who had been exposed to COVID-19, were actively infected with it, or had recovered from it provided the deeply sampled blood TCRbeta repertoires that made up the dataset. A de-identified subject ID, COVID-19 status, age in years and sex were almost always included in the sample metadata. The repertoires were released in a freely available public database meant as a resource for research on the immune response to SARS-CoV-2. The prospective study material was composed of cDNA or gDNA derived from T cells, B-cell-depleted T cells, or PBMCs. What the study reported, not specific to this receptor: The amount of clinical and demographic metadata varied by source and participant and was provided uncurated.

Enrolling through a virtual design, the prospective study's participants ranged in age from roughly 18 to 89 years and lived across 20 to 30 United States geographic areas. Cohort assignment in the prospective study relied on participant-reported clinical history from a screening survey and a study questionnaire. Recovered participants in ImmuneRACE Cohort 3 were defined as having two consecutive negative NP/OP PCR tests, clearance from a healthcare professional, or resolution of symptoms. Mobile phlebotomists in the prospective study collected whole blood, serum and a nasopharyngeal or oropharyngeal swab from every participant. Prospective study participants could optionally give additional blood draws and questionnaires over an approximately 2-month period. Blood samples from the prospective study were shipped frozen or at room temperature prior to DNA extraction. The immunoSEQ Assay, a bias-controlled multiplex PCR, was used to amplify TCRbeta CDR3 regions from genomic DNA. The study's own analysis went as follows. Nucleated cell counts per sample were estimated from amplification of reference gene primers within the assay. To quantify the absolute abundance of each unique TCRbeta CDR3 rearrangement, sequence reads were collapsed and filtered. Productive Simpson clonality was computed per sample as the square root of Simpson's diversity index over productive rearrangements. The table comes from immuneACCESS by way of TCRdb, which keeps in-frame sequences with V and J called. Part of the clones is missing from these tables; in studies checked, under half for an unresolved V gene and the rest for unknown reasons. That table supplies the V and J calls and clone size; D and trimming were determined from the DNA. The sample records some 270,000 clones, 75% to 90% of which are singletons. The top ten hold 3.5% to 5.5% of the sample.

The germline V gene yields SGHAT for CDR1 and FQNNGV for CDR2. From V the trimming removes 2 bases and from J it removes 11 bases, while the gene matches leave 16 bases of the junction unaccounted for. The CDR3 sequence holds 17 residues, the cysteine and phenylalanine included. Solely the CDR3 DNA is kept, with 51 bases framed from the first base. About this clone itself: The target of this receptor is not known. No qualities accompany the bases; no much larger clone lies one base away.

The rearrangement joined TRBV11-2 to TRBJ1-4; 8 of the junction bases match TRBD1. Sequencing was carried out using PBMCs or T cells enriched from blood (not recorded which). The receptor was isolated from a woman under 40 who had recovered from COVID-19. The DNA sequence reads TGTGCCAGCAGCTTACTCGGACAGGGCGATCTCAGGGGGAAACTGTTTTTT. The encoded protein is CASSLLGQGDLRGKLFF.